The 27 T cell receptor beta chains listed next were all sequenced from one sample in a study of cytomegalovirus exposure and HLA in healthy donors. Both 60 Vbeta primers and 13 Jbeta primers went into the PCR. Using immunoSEQ multiplex PCR, the repertoire was profiled, and TCRdb retains in-frame clones only, with some absent. The sample has approximately 97,000 clones; 77% are singletons. The sequencing sample was made of PBMCs. The receptors originated from a male donor in good health and CMV-seropositive.

This clone came up a few times. The chain couples TRBV5-1 to TRBJ2-2; possibly TRBD1 for D (6 bases). V shed 4 bases and J shed 4 bases, with 14 bases lying between them. Germline lookup yields CDR1 SGHRS and CDR2 YFSETQ. The CDR3 is 15 amino acids. The CDR3 DNA is TGCGCCAGCAGCCCCGTCCCGGACAGCACCGGGGAGCTGTTTTTT. Encoded protein: CASSPVPDSTGELFF.

This chain joins TRBV9 and TRBJ2-7; 7 positions match TRBD1. Losses at the gene ends were 0 bases for V and 2 bases for J; bases not matched to a gene: 8. CDR1 SGDLS and CDR2 YYNGEE come from the germline V gene. The CDR3 consists of 16 residues. CDR3 amino acids: CASSVAQGYPPYEQYF. The CDR3 region has the DNA TGTGCCAGCAGCGTAGCACAGGGGTACCCCCCCTACGAGCAGTACTTC. Complete variable domain (other parts from reference TRBV9 and TRBJ2-7): DSGVTQTPKHLITATGQRVTLRCSPRSGDLSVYWYQQSLDQGLQFLIQYYNGEERAKGNILERFSAQQFPDLHSELNLSSLELGDSALYFCASSVAQGYPPYEQYFGPGTRLTVT.

The chain recombines TRBV28 with TRBJ1-5; 7 positions agree with TRBD1. After removal of 4 bases from V and 6 bases from J, the junction contained 12 bases not matched to a gene. This CDR3 has 16 amino acids. The germline CDR1 and CDR2 sequences are MDHEN and SYDVKM. CDR3 coding DNA: TGTGCCAGCAGTTCGATCGGACAGGCCGGGGTTCAGCCCCAGCATTTT. This encodes CASSSIGQAGVQPQHF.

The chain combines TRBV18 with TRBJ2-7; a weak D match, TRBD2 (6 bases). Germline V gene data show CDR1 as KGHSH and CDR2 as LQKENI. This CDR3 is 14 amino acids long. V lost 1 base and J 3 bases, leaving 10 bases between the germline ends. The CDR3 region is CASSPRRGGYEQYF. The CDR3 bases are TGTGCCAGCTCACCACGGCGGGGAGGCTACGAGCAGTACTTC.

CDR3 loop: CASSQDSGSSAEAFF. The CDR3 DNA follows: TGCGCCAGCAGCCAAGATTCCGGGAGCTCAGCTGAAGCTTTCTTT. The chain carries TRBV4-1 and TRBJ1-1, with D unclear. Trimming removed 0 bases from V and 6 bases from J, with 14 bases in between. CDR1 MGHRA and CDR2 YSYEKL come from the germline V gene. This CDR3 spans 15 amino acids.

The V gene is TRBV7-7, the J gene TRBJ2-5, with 11 bases fitting TRBD2. This CDR3 region has 16 residues. Germline values: CDR1 SSHAT, CDR2 FNYEAQ (reference sequence). V was clipped by 5 bases and J by 1 base; unmatched bases: 6. The DNA of the CDR3 is TGTGCCAGCAGCCAAGGACTAGCGGGCGCCCAAGAGACCCAGTACTTC. Its protein product is CASSQGLAGAQETQYF.

The chain couples TRBV27 to TRBJ2-1; 7 bases agree with TRBD1. The J segment lost 7 bases and the V segment lost 4 bases, leaving 7 bases of the junction unmatched. This CDR3 is built from 14 residues. The germline V gene has CDR1 MNHEY and CDR2 SMNVEV (reference sequence). The CDR3 bases are TGTGCCAGCAGTTGCGGACAGGTGTGGAATGAGCAGTTCTTC. Translated, it gives CASSCGQVWNEQFF.

The rearrangement links TRBV7-9 to TRBJ2-7; D is unresolved. Germline CDR1 is SEHNR and CDR2 is FQNEAQ (reference sequence). The V and J ends lost 4 bases and 3 bases respectively, with 13 bases between them. The CDR3 has 14 residues. The CDR3: CASSSPSERYEQYF. CDR3 coding DNA: TGTGCCAGCAGCTCGCCTTCGGAGCGCTACGAGCAGTACTTC.

V is TRBV27 and J is TRBJ2-3; 8 nucleotides align to TRBD2. The junction had 14 bases not matched to a gene; V was cut back by 10 bases and J by 8 bases. Germline CDR1 MNHEY, CDR2 SMNVEV (reference sequence). The CDR3 is 14 residues long. This CDR3 is CAIRPAGEFITQYF. CDR3 nucleotide sequence: TGTGCCATCCGGCCAGCGGGAGAATTTATTACGCAGTATTTT.

This rearrangement joins TRBV28 to TRBJ2-1; TRBD2 matches 14 bases. The germline V gene encodes CDR1 MDHEN and CDR2 SYDVKM. V shed 6 bases and J 0 bases; nucleotides not matched to a gene: 13. CDR3 size: 20 residues. The CDR3 sequence: CASRPTLGTSGSHSYNEQFF. CDR3 in DNA: TGTGCCAGCAGACCTACTCTCGGGACTAGCGGGAGTCACTCCTACAATGAGCAGTTCTTC.

J is TRBJ2-2 and V is TRBV7-2; D remains unclear. There are 13 residues in the CDR3. The germline V and J ends were trimmed by 3 bases and 1 base, with 3 bases remaining between them. Germline V gives CDR1 SGHTA, CDR2 FQGNSA. This chain's CDR3 is CASSFRNTGELFF. The CDR3 nucleotides are TGTGCCAGCAGCTTCAGGAACACCGGGGAGCTGTTTTTT.

The chain joins TRBV30 to TRBJ1-1, with D unclear. The CDR3 covers 13 residues. Germline V gives CDR1 GTSNPN, CDR2 SVGIG (reference sequence). V was cut by 0 bases and J by 0 bases, with 5 bases left in between. The CDR3 region is CAWSVHLNTEAFF. For the CDR3, the DNA is TGTGCCTGGAGTGTACATCTGAACACTGAAGCTTTCTTT.

V gene TRBV7-2 combines with J gene TRBJ2-3; 8 nucleotides match TRBD1. The ends lost 1 base at V and 1 base at J; junction bases unmatched: 1. Germline lookup yields CDR1 SGHTA and CDR2 FQGNSA. The CDR3 totals 15 residues. CDR3 region: CASSLEGQGTDTQYF. The CDR3 nucleotides are TGTGCCAGCAGCTTAGAGGGACAGGGCACAGATACGCAGTATTTT.

This chain joins TRBV28 and TRBJ2-7; 9 bases are a match to TRBD1. CDR3 length equals 14 residues. With V trimmed by 6 bases and J by 2 bases, 5 bases remained unmatched. Germline V gene sequence: CDR1 MDHEN, CDR2 SYDVKM. The CDR3 DNA reads TGTGCCAGCAGCCCGGGACAGGGTCCCTACGAGCAGTACTTC. Its protein product is CASSPGQGPYEQYF. Using reference TRBV28 and TRBJ2-7 for the parts outside the CDR3, the full variable domain is DVKVTQSSRYLVKRTGEKVFLECVQDMDHENMFWYRQDPGLGLRLIYFSYDVKMKEKGDIPEGYSVSREKKERFSLILESASTNQTSMYLCASSPGQGPYEQYFGPGTRLTVT.

This clone was detected only a few times. The chain is built from TRBV11-3 and TRBJ2-1, with 10 bases fitting TRBD2. The CDR3 consists of 18 residues. Looked up from germline, CDR1 is SGHNT and CDR2 is YENEEA. The V segment lost 0 bases and the J segment 2 bases; nucleotides outside the gene matches: 7. The CDR3 sequence: CASSLERAGGPAYNEQFF. CDR3 bases: TGTGCCAGCAGCTTAGAGCGAGCGGGAGGGCCGGCCTACAATGAGCAGTTCTTC.

The chain combines TRBV7-9 with TRBJ2-7, with TRBD1 matching over 10 bases. Losses at the gene ends were 5 bases for V and 7 bases for J; bases not matched to a gene: 8. The CDR3 has 14 amino acids. The germline V gene has CDR1 SEHNR and CDR2 FQNEAQ (reference sequence). The CDR3: CASSQRQGAGEQYF. The CDR3, as DNA: TGTGCCAGCAGCCAGAGACAGGGGGCGGGGGAGCAGTACTTC.

The chain carries TRBV15 and TRBJ2-7; possible D gene TRBD1, 6 bases. From germline, CDR1 is LNHNV and CDR2 YYDKDF (reference sequence). Trimming cost V 6 bases and J 0 bases, with 9 bases left between them. The CDR3 totals 13 residues. The CDR3 DNA follows: TGTGCCACCAGGGGGGACAACTCCTACGAGCAGTACTTC. This translates into CATRGDNSYEQYF.

The V and J genes are TRBV5-6 and TRBJ2-5; D possibly corresponds to TRBD2 (5 bases). V shed 2 bases and J shed 6 bases, with 26 bases lying between them. This CDR3 is built from 18 residues. The germline CDR1 and CDR2 sequences are SGHDT and YYEEEE. For the CDR3, the DNA is TGTGCCAGCAGCTTTACTCGCCCCCACAGAGTGGGGAGCCAGACCCAGTACTTC. It yields the protein CASSFTRPHRVGSQTQYF.

The chain couples TRBV30 to TRBJ2-5; TRBD1 aligns across 8 bases. With the DNA end fitting TRBJ2-7 better, the J assignment may be wrong. The CDR3 runs to 12 residues. From germline, CDR1 is GTSNPN and CDR2 SVGIG (reference sequence). As DNA, the CDR3 is TGTGCCTGGAGTTACAGGGGGGACGAGCAGTACTTC. It is translated as CAWSYRGDEQYF.

This clone turned up a few times. The chain couples TRBV11-3 to TRBJ1-5; D may be TRBD1 (6 bases). CDR1 and CDR2 (germline): SGHNT, YENEEA. This CDR3 has 15 amino acids. The V end was cut by 4 bases, the J end by 2 bases, with 12 bases between. The CDR3 here is CASSSDRQGNQPQHF. CDR3 coding DNA: TGTGCCAGCAGCTCAGATCGACAGGGCAATCAGCCCCAGCATTTT.

The chain carries TRBV6-6 and TRBJ2-3, with 9 nucleotides matching TRBD2. Germline V gives CDR1 MNHNY, CDR2 SVGAGI (reference sequence). V gave up 6 bases and J gave up 4 bases; unmatched junction bases: 8. This CDR3 region has 15 residues. The CDR3 protein is CASRPPGLAADTQYF. The DNA of the CDR3 is TGTGCCAGCAGGCCCCCGGGACTAGCTGCAGATACGCAGTATTTT.

The chain joins TRBV30 to TRBJ1-1; 7 positions agree with TRBD1. The germline CDR1 and CDR2 sequences are GTSNPN and SVGIG (reference sequence). The CDR3 extends over 15 amino acids. V dropped 0 bases and J dropped 0; count of bases not matched to a gene: 4. The DNA of the CDR3 is TGTGCCTGGAGTGTACCCGACAGGGTGAACACTGAAGCTTTCTTT. Amino acids: CAWSVPDRVNTEAFF.

The V call is TRBV6-1, the J call TRBJ2-1, with 14 bases lining up with TRBD2. The CDR3 length is 15 residues. J lost 6 bases, V lost 4 bases, and 2 bases had no gene match. Germline CDR1 is MNHNS and CDR2 is SASEGT. The CDR3 DNA is TGTGCCAGCAGTGGACTAGCGGGAGGGCCCAATGAGCAGTTCTTC. It specifies CASSGLAGGPNEQFF.

Details on this clone: Mismatch with germline at one junction end may stem from a read error. This rearrangement joins TRBV7-9 to TRBJ2-7, with 9 positions matching TRBD2. CDR3 size: 15 residues. Germline loops: CDR1 SEHNR, CDR2 FQNEAQ (reference sequence). The chain's CDR3 is CSSSLEGGRAHEQYF. The CDR3 DNA sequence: TGTTCCAGCAGCTTAGAGGGCGGGAGGGCCCACGAGCAGTACTTC.

The chain carries TRBV9 and TRBJ1-1; D remains unclear. V lost 4 bases to trimming and J lost 0 bases, with 10 bases between them. This CDR3 spans 14 amino acids. Germline loops: CDR1 SGDLS, CDR2 YYNGEE. CDR3 nucleotides: TGTGCCAGCAGCAGAGGGAACATGAACACTGAAGCTTTCTTT. Protein product: CASSRGNMNTEAFF.

The CDR3 DNA reads as TGTGCCAGCAGCGCGACCAGGACAGGGGGCCAAAACATTCAGTACTTC. Translating gives CASSATRTGGQNIQYF. J is TRBJ2-4 and V is TRBV9, with TRBD1 identical over 11 bases. This CDR3 contains 16 residues. V lost 3 bases to trimming and J lost 5 bases; unmatched junction nucleotides: 7. Germline V gene sequence: CDR1 SGDLS, CDR2 YYNGEE.

The chain combines TRBV18 with TRBJ1-5, with 11 nucleotides matching TRBD1. CDR1 is KGHSH, CDR2 LQKENI, per germline. The CDR3 is 16 amino acids. Losses at the gene ends were 6 bases for V and 3 bases for J; bases not matched to a gene: 7. CDR3 protein: CASSPGQGAFNQPQHF. CDR3 nucleotides: TGTGCCAGCTCCCCCGGACAGGGGGCTTTCAATCAGCCCCAGCATTTT.